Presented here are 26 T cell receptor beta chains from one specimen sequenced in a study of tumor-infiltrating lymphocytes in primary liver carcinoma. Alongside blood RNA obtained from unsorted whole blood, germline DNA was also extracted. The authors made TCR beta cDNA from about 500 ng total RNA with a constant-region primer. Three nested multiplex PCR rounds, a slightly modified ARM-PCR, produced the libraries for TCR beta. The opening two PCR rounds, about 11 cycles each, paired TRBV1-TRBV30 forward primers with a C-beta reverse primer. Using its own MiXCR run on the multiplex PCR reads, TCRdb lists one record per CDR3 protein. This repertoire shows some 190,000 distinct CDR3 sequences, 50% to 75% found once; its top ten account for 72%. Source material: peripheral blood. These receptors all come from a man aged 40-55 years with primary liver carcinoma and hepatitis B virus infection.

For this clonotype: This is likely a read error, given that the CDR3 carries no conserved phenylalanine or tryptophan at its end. The CDR3: CASSPTAGGAGELFL. The CDR3 nucleotides read TGTGCCAGCAGCCCCACAGCCGGGGGGGCCGGGGAGCTGTTTCTT. V gene TRBV6-2 or TRBV6-3 combines with J gene TRBJ2-2, with 8 bases matching TRBD2. The V and J ends lost 6 bases and 6 bases, in that order; junction bases with no gene match: 9. In germline, CDR1 is MNHEY, CDR2 SVGEGT. This CDR3 is built from 15 residues.

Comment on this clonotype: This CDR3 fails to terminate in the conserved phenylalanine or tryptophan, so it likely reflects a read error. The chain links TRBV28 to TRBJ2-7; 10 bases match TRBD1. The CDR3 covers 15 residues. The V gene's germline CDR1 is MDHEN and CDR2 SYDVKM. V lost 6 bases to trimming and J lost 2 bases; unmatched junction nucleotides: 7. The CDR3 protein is CASSSGQGVPYEQYL. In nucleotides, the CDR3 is TGTGCCAGCAGCTCCGGACAGGGGGTGCCCTACGAGCAGTACTTG.

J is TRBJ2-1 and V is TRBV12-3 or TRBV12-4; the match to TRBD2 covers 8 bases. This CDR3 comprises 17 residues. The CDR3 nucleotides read TGTGCTTCCGGACTAGCCATTTCTCAGAGCTCCTACAATGAGCAGTTCTTC. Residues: CASGLAISQSSYNEQFF.

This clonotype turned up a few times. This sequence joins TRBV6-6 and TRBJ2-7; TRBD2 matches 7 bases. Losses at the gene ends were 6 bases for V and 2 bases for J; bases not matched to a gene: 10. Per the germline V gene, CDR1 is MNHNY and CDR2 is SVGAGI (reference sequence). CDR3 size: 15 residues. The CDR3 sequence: CASSPTGGSAYEQYF. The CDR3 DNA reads TGTGCCAGCAGCCCCACGGGGGGTAGCGCCTACGAGCAGTACTTC.

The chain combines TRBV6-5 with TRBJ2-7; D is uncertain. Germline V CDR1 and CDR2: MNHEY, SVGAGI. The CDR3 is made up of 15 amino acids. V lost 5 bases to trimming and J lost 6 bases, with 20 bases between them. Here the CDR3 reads CASSPLAVDPREQYF. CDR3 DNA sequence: TGTGCCAGCAGTCCGCTCGCGGTTGATCCCCGCGAGCAGTACTTC.

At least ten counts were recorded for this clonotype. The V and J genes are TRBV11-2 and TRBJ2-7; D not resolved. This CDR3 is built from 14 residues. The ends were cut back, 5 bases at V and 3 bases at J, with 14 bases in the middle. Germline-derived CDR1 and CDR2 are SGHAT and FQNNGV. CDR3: CASSPLGLGYEQYF. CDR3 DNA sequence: TGTGCCAGCAGCCCCCTTGGGTTGGGCTACGAGCAGTACTTC. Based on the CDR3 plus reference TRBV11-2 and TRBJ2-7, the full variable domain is EAGVAQSPRYKIIEKRQSVAFWCNPISGHATLYWYQQILGQGPKLLIQFQNNGVVDDSQLPKDRFSAERLKGVDSTLKIQPAKLEDSAVYLCASSPLGLGYEQYFGPGTRLTVT.

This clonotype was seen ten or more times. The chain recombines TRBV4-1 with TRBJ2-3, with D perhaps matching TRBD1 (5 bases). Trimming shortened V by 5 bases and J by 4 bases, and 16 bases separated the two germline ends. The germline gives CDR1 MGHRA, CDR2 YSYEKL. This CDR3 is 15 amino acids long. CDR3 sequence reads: CASSDLRGMADTQYF. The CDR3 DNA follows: TGCGCCAGCAGCGATTTAAGGGGAATGGCAGATACGCAGTATTTT.

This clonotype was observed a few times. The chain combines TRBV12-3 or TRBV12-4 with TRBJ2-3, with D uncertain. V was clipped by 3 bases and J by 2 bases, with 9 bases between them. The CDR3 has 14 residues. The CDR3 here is CASSFPVTTDTQYF. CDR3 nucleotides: TGTGCCAGCAGTTTCCCTGTTACCACAGATACGCAGTATTTT.

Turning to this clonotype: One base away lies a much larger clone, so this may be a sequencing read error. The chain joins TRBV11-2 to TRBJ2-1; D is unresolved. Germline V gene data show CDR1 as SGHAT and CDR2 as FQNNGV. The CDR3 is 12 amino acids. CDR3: CASTLVPTPEFF. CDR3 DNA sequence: TGTGCCAGCACCTTAGTACCGACCCCCGAGTTCTTC.

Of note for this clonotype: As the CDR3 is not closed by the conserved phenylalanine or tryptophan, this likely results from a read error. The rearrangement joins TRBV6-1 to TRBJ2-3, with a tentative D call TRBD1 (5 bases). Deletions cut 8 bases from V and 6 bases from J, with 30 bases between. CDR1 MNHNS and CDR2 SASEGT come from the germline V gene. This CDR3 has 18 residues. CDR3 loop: CASGKSYQGSALWDTQYL. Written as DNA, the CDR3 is TGTGCCAGCGGGAAGAGCTATCAGGGATCTGCGTTATGGGATACGCAGTATCTT.

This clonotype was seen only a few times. CDR3 in amino acids: CASSEGNFQETQYF. The CDR3 DNA reads as TGTGCCAGCAGTGAGGGTAACTTCCAAGAGACCCAGTACTTC. V and J are TRBV6-1 and TRBJ2-5; D not certain. The CDR3 totals 14 residues. The germline CDR1 and CDR2 sequences are MNHNS and SASEGT. V gave up 3 bases and J gave up 1 base, with 9 bases separating them.

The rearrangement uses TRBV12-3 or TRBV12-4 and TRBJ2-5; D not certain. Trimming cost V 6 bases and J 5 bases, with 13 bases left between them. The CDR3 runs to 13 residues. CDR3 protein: CASSSTTRETQYF. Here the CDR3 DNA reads TGTGCCAGCAGCAGTACCACCCGGGAGACCCAGTACTTC.

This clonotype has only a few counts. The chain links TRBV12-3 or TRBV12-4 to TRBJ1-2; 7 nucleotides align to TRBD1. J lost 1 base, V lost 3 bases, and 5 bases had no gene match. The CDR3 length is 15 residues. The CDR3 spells CASSFRQGGNYGYTF. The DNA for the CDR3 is TGTGCCAGCAGTTTTCGACAGGGTGGTAACTATGGCTACACCTTC.

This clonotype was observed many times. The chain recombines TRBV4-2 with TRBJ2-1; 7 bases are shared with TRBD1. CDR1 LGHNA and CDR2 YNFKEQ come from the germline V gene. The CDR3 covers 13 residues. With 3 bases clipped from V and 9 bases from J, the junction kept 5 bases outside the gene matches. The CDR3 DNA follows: TGTGCCAGCAGCCAGGGTCGGGACAGTGAGCAGTTCTTC. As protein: CASSQGRDSEQFF.

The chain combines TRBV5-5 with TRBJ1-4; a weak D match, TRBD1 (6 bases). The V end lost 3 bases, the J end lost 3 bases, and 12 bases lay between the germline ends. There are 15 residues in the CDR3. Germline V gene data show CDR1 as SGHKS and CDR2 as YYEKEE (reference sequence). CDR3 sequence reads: CASSWMTGPNEKLFF. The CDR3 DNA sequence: TGTGCCAGCAGCTGGATGACAGGACCTAATGAAAAACTGTTTTTT.

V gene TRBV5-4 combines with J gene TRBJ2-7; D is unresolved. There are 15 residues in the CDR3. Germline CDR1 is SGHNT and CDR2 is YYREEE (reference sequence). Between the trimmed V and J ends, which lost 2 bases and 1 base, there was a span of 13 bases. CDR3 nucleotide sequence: TGTGCCAGCAGCTTAGGTGGAAAACATTCCTACGAGCAGTACTTC. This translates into CASSLGGKHSYEQYF.

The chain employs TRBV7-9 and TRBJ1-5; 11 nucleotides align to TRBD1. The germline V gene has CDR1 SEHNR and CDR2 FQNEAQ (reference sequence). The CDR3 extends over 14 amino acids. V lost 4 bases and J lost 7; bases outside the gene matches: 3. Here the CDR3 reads CASSSGQGEQPQHF. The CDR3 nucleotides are TGTGCCAGCAGCTCGGGACAGGGGGAACAGCCCCAGCATTTT.

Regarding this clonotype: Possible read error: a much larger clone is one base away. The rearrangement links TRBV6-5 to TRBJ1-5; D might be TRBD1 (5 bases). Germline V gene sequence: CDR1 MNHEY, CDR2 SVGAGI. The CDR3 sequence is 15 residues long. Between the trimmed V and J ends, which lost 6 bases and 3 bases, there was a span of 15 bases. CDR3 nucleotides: TGTGCCAGCAGCAGGACAAGAGAATACAATCAGCCCCAGCATTTT. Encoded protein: CASSRTREYNQPQHF.

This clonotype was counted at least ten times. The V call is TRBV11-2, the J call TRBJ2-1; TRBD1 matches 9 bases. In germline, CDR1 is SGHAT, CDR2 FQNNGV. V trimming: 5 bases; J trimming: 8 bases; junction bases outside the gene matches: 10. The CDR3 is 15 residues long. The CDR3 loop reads CASSPARTGVDEQFF. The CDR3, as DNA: TGTGCCAGCAGCCCAGCGCGGACAGGGGTCGATGAGCAGTTCTTC.

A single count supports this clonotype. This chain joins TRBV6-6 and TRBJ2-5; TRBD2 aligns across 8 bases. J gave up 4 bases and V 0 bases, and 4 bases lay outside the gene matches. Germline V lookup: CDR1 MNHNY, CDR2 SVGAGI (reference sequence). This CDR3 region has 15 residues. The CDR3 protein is CASSYSIGGGETQYF. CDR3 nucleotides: TGTGCCAGCAGTTACTCGATCGGGGGGGGAGAGACCCAGTACTTC.

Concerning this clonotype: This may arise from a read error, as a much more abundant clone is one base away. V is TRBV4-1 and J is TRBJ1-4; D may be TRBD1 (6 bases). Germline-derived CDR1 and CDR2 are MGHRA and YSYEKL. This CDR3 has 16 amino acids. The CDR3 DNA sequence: TGCGCCAGCAGCCGCCAACAGGGTGCAACTAATGAAAAACTGGTTTTT. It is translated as CASSRQQGATNEKLVF.

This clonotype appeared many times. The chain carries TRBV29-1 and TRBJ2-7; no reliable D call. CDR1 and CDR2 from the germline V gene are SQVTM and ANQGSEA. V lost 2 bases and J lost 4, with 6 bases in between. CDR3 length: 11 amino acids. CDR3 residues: CSVETVYEQYF. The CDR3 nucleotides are TGCAGCGTTGAAACAGTTTACGAGCAGTACTTC.

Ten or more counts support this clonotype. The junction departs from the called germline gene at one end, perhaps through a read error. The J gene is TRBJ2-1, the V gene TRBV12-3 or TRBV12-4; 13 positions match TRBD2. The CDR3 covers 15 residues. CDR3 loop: CASTLGLAGDNEQFF. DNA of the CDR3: TGTGCCAGCACTTTAGGACTAGCGGGGGACAATGAGCAGTTCTTC.

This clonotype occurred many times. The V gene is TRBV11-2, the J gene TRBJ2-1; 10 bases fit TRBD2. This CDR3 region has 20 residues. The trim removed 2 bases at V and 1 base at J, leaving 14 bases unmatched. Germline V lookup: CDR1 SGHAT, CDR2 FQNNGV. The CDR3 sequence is CASSLRVGSGRPRSYNEQFF. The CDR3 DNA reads TGTGCCAGCAGCTTAAGGGTGGGTAGCGGGAGGCCTAGGTCCTACAATGAGCAGTTCTTC.

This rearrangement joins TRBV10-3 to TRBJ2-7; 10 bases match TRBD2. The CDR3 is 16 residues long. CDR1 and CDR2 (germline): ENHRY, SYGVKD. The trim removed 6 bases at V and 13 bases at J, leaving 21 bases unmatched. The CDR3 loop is CAISGLAEGLRAVVYF. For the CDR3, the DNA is TGTGCCATCAGCGGACTAGCGGAGGGACTACGAGCAGTGGTATACTTC.

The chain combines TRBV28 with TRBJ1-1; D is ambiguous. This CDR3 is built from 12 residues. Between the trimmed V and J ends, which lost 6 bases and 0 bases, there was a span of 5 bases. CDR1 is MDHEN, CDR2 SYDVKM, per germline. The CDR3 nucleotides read TGTGCCAGCAGGGCGTTGAACACTGAAGCTTTCTTT. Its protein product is CASRALNTEAFF.